The 30 T cell receptor beta chains presented below share a single source sample, sequenced in a study of shared clonotypes between healthy human individuals. Sequencing used immunoSEQ multiplex PCR; TCRdb keeps in-frame clones, though not all of them. Of around 1.9 million clones in the sample, roughly 91% were seen once. Naive CD8 cells comprised CD45RO-negative, CCR7-positively selected cells, excluding terminally differentiated effector memory CD45RA+ cells. The sequencing input was naive CD8+ T cells from PBMCs. These receptor sequences come from a man aged 18 to 29 in good health. Some clones in this sample may be carry-over from other donors' samples.

As for this clone: Additional DNA sequences in this sample encode the identical CDR3. V is TRBV5-6 and J is TRBJ2-7; D is unresolved. Germline values: CDR1 SGHDT, CDR2 YYEEEE. This CDR3 contains 13 residues. With 0 bases removed from V and 6 bases from J, the gap between germline ends came to 10 bases. The CDR3 here is CASSLGAGREQYF. Here the CDR3 DNA reads TGTGCCAGCAGCTTGGGGGCTGGTCGCGAGCAGTACTTC.

The chain is built from TRBV6-5 and TRBJ2-2, with unresolved D. Germline V lookup: CDR1 MNHEY, CDR2 SVGAGI. The CDR3 loop spans 13 amino acids. The germline V and J ends were trimmed by 0 bases and 7 bases, with 6 bases remaining between them. The DNA of the CDR3 is TGTGCCAGCAGTTACTCTATTTACGGGGAGCTGTTTTTT. It translates to CASSYSIYGELFF.

This clone was seen once. The chain uses TRBV28 and TRBJ1-5, with TRBD1 as a possible D gene (6 bases). The CDR3 loop spans 13 amino acids. Germline V gene lookup returns CDR1 MDHEN and CDR2 SYDVKM. V was trimmed by 1 base and J by 7 bases, leaving 8 bases between them. This chain's CDR3 is CASSLYREQPQHF. The DNA of the CDR3 is TGTGCCAGCAGTTTATACAGGGAACAGCCCCAGCATTTT.

This CDR3 is CASSQMWTANTEAFF. DNA of the CDR3: TGTGCCAGCAGCCAAATGTGGACGGCGAACACTGAAGCTTTCTTT. This chain links TRBV13 with TRBJ1-1; D ambiguous. The CDR3 is 15 residues long. Germline CDR1 is PRHDT and CDR2 is FYEKMQ (reference sequence). Trimming took 5 bases from V and 1 from J, leaving 14 bases between them.

The rearrangement uses TRBV7-6 and TRBJ2-1; 7 bases are a match to TRBD2. Losses at the gene ends were 8 bases for V and 1 base for J; bases not matched to a gene: 8. This CDR3 has 15 amino acids. Germline loops: CDR1 SGHVS, CDR2 FNYEAQ. CDR3 protein: CASGPLALSYNEQFF. The CDR3 coding sequence is TGTGCCAGCGGACCACTAGCGTTGTCCTACAATGAGCAGTTCTTC.

The rearrangement joins TRBV27 to TRBJ2-7; D tentatively fits TRBD1 or TRBD2 (7 bases each). Germline V CDR1 and CDR2: MNHEY, SMNVEV (reference sequence). The length of the CDR3 is 13 residues. V lost 8 bases to trimming and J lost 2 bases, with 13 bases between them. The CDR3 is CASGQGGAYEQYF. CDR3 nucleotide sequence: TGTGCCAGCGGCCAGGGGGGGGCCTACGAGCAGTACTTC.

The chain recombines TRBV4-2 with TRBJ2-7; D possibly corresponds to TRBD2 (6 bases). Looked up from germline, CDR1 is LGHNA and CDR2 is YNFKEQ. This CDR3 is built from 17 residues. Deletions cut 4 bases from V and 1 base from J, with 20 bases between. The chain's CDR3 is CASSRETGTLHSYEQYF. In DNA form, the CDR3 reads TGTGCCAGCAGCCGGGAGACCGGGACTTTGCATTCCTACGAGCAGTACTTC.

The rearrangement uses TRBV5-6 and TRBJ2-7; 9 bases are a match to TRBD1. V dropped 0 bases and J dropped 7; count of bases not matched to a gene: 11. The CDR3 spans 16 residues. Germline CDR1 and CDR2: SGHDT and YYEEEE. Written as DNA, the CDR3 is TGTGCCAGCAGCTTGGGACCGGGACAGGGCCTTTGGGAGCAGTACTTC. Translation gives CASSLGPGQGLWEQYF.

The J gene is TRBJ2-3, the V gene TRBV30, with 8 positions matching TRBD1. From germline, CDR1 is GTSNPN and CDR2 SVGIG (reference sequence). CDR3 length: 14 residues. The junction had 3 bases not matched to a gene; V was cut back by 3 bases and J by 1 base. The CDR3 protein is CAWSAGQGTDTQYF. DNA of the CDR3: TGTGCCTGGAGCGCGGGACAGGGCACAGATACGCAGTATTTT.

The rearrangement joins TRBV7-8 to TRBJ2-7, with 10 bases aligning to TRBD2. Germline V gene lookup returns CDR1 SGHVS and CDR2 FQNEAQ. V was pared by 5 bases and J by 1 base, with 8 bases of the junction left unmatched. This CDR3 is built from 16 residues. This chain's CDR3 is CASSPGLAERSYEQYF. CDR3 DNA sequence: TGTGCCAGCAGCCCTGGACTAGCGGAGCGGTCCTACGAGCAGTACTTC. The entire variable domain, with the rest obtained from reference TRBV7-8 and TRBJ2-7, is as follows: GAGVSQSPRYKVAKRGQDVALRCDPISGHVSLFWYQQALGQGPEFLTYFQNEAQLDKSGLPSDRFFAERPEGSVSTLKIQRTQQEDSAVYLCASSPGLAERSYEQYFGPGTRLTVT.

The chain combines TRBV5-4 with TRBJ1-2, with D possibly matching TRBD1 (5 bases). Per the germline V gene, CDR1 is SGHNT and CDR2 is YYREEE (reference sequence). This CDR3 has 16 residues. Trimming removed 0 bases at V and 2 bases at J, with 14 bases between. The chain's CDR3 is CASSLVGGTGNYGYTF. The CDR3 region has the DNA TGTGCCAGCAGCTTGGTGGGCGGGACGGGGAACTATGGCTACACCTTC.

In regard to this clone: Other DNA sequences in the same sample also yield this CDR3. The V call is TRBV19, the J call TRBJ1-5; the D gene is possibly TRBD1 (5 bases). V dropped 3 bases and J dropped 2 bases, with 8 bases sitting between them. The CDR3 loop spans 14 amino acids. Germline-derived CDR1 and CDR2 are LNHDA and SQIVND (reference sequence). CDR3 DNA: TGTGCCAGTAGTATTAGGGGTGGCAATCAGCCCCAGCATTTT. It codes for CASSIRGGNQPQHF.

CDR3 loop: CASSPALIDPEAFF. CDR3 sequence (DNA): TGCGCCAGCAGCCCTGCACTCATAGACCCTGAAGCTTTCTTT. V gene TRBV4-1 combines with J gene TRBJ1-1, with D uncertain. The germline CDR1 and CDR2 sequences are MGHRA and YSYEKL. V lost 4 bases to trimming and J lost 6 bases, with 15 bases between them. The CDR3 has 14 residues.

The count of this clone is one. V usage is TRBV7-9 and J usage is TRBJ2-3, with no clear D. Trimming shortened V by 4 bases and J by 5 bases, and 16 bases separated the two germline ends. This CDR3 has 15 amino acids. Germline CDR1 is SEHNR and CDR2 is FQNEAQ (reference sequence). For the CDR3, the DNA is TGTGCCAGCAGCTCCCCACGCCCCTTTAGAGATACGCAGTATTTT. Translating gives CASSSPRPFRDTQYF.

DNA for the CDR3: TGTGCCAGCAGTTTGGACAGCATGAACACTGAAGCTTTCTTT. It yields the protein CASSLDSMNTEAFF. The J gene is TRBJ1-1, the V gene TRBV6-5; a weak D match, TRBD1 (6 bases). Germline lookup yields CDR1 MNHEY and CDR2 SVGAGI. V lost 4 bases to trimming and J lost 0 bases, with 9 bases between them. The CDR3 extends over 14 amino acids.

The V call is TRBV9, the J call TRBJ2-1; D uncertain. V lost 2 bases and J 1 base, leaving 13 bases between the germline ends. This CDR3 has 16 residues. Looked up from germline, CDR1 is SGDLS and CDR2 is YYNGEE. CDR3 nucleotide sequence: TGTGCCAGCAGCGTTGGATCGAGCGCGTCCTACAATGAGCAGTTCTTC. This gives the protein CASSVGSSASYNEQFF. Variable domain in full (rest from reference TRBV9 and TRBJ2-1): DSGVTQTPKHLITATGQRVTLRCSPRSGDLSVYWYQQSLDQGLQFLIQYYNGEERAKGNILERFSAQQFPDLHSELNLSSLELGDSALYFCASSVGSSASYNEQFFGPGTRLTVL.

The J gene is TRBJ1-1, the V gene TRBV19; 10 bases align to TRBD1. The V gene's germline CDR1 is LNHDA and CDR2 SQIVND (reference sequence). This CDR3 has 17 amino acids. V gave up 6 bases and J gave up 4 bases; unmatched junction bases: 14. The CDR3 sequence is CASRKFRDRGSPTEAFF. CDR3 DNA: TGTGCCAGTAGAAAATTCCGGGACAGGGGATCGCCCACTGAAGCTTTCTTT.

The J gene is TRBJ2-3, the V gene TRBV2; D gene unclear. V lost 4 bases and J lost 2, with 4 bases in between. This CDR3 comprises 12 residues. Germline values: CDR1 SNHLY, CDR2 FYNNEI. CDR3 region: CASSVSTDTQYF. The CDR3 DNA follows: TGTGCCAGCAGTGTGTCCACAGATACGCAGTATTTT.

The chain has TRBV7-8 and TRBJ1-2, with TRBD1 matching 10 bases. After removal of 6 bases from V and 9 bases from J, the junction contained 7 bases not matched to a gene. The CDR3 length is 13 residues. The germline gives CDR1 SGHVS, CDR2 FQNEAQ. The CDR3 nucleotides are TGTGCCAGCAGTAATGACAGGGGGCGAAGCTACACCTTC. As protein: CASSNDRGRSYTF.

The gene calls are TRBV28 and TRBJ1-5; D gene ambiguous. The ends were cut back, 6 bases at V and 0 bases at J, with 15 bases in the middle. CDR1 MDHEN and CDR2 SYDVKM come from the germline V gene. CDR3 length equals 16 residues. CDR3 sequence: CASRSGKGISNQPQHF. DNA for the CDR3: TGTGCCAGCAGAAGTGGTAAGGGAATTAGCAATCAGCCCCAGCATTTT. Using reference TRBV28 and TRBJ1-5 for the parts outside the CDR3, the full variable domain is DVKVTQSSRYLVKRTGEKVFLECVQDMDHENMFWYRQDPGLGLRLIYFSYDVKMKEKGDIPEGYSVSREKKERFSLILESASTNQTSMYLCASRSGKGISNQPQHFGDGTRLSIL.

The chain couples TRBV5-1 to TRBJ2-1; no clear D gene. This CDR3 spans 11 amino acids. V shed 5 bases and J shed 7 bases, with 7 bases lying between them. Germline-derived CDR1 and CDR2 are SGHRS and YFSETQ. The CDR3 spells CASRGLNEQFF. The CDR3, as DNA: TGCGCCAGCAGAGGATTAAATGAGCAGTTCTTC.

The J gene is TRBJ2-7, the V gene TRBV27; 10 nucleotides line up with TRBD2. The CDR3 covers 17 residues. Per the germline V gene, CDR1 is MNHEY and CDR2 is SMNVEV (reference sequence). The trim removed 1 base at V and 6 bases at J, leaving 12 bases unmatched. CDR3 coding DNA: TGTGCCAGCAGTTTATTCCTTTCTAGCGGGAGTCCGGGCGAGCAGTACTTC. This sequence encodes CASSLFLSSGSPGEQYF.

As for this clone: The sample holds other DNA sequences that translate to the same CDR3. CDR3 bases: TGTGCCAGCAGCGTAAGAGGAAGAGAGACCCAGTACTTC. This sequence encodes CASSVRGRETQYF. The chain employs TRBV9 and TRBJ2-5; no clear D gene. CDR3 length: 13 amino acids. Between the trimmed V and J ends, which lost 1 base and 4 bases, there was a span of 8 bases. CDR1 SGDLS and CDR2 YYNGEE come from the germline V gene.

The rearrangement joins TRBV19 to TRBJ2-2; no definite D call. Trimming shortened V by 5 bases and J by 2 bases, and 9 bases separated the two germline ends. Germline CDR1 and CDR2: LNHDA and SQIVND (reference sequence). The CDR3 has 14 amino acids. The CDR3 region has the DNA TGTGCCAGTAGTGGAGCGCCTAACACCGGGGAGCTGTTTTTT. It is translated as CASSGAPNTGELFF.

The CDR3 DNA reads as TGTGCCAGCAGCGCCTCCCGGGTGGGGACAGCGAACCCGGGGGCTAACTATGGCTACACCTTC. This sequence encodes CASSASRVGTANPGANYGYTF. J is TRBJ1-2 and V is TRBV9, with TRBD1 matching over 7 bases. J gave up 0 bases and V 3 bases, and 23 bases lay outside the gene matches. Germline CDR1 is SGDLS and CDR2 is YYNGEE. This CDR3 is built from 21 residues.

This clone showed up just once. This sequence joins TRBV6-1 and TRBJ2-7; 8 bases match TRBD2. V was pared by 5 bases and J by 4 bases, with 7 bases of the junction left unmatched. The CDR3 runs 14 residues. The V gene's germline CDR1 is MNHNS and CDR2 SASEGT. Written as DNA, the CDR3 is TGTGCCAGCAGTCCCGGGACTAGAGGATACGAGCAGTACTTC. Protein sequence: CASSPGTRGYEQYF.

This chain links TRBV4-1 with TRBJ2-7, with D uncertain. The CDR3 contains 15 residues. Germline V gives CDR1 MGHRA, CDR2 YSYEKL. V was cut by 1 base and J by 4 bases, with 14 bases left in between. The CDR3 sequence: CASSQGKGFIYEQYF. DNA for the CDR3: TGCGCCAGCAGCCAAGGAAAAGGGTTCATTTACGAGCAGTACTTC.

Comments on this clone: Other DNA sequences from this sample encode an identical CDR3 as well. The CDR3 protein is CASRGPSGNTIYF. The CDR3 DNA follows: TGTGCCAGCCGGGGGCCCTCTGGAAACACCATATATTTT. J is TRBJ1-3 and V is TRBV9, with D tentatively TRBD1 (6 bases). V was pared by 7 bases and J by 0 bases, with 8 bases between. The CDR3 is 13 amino acids. CDR1 is SGDLS, CDR2 YYNGEE, per germline.

The V and J genes are TRBV9 and TRBJ2-3; D gene uncertain. The germline V gene has CDR1 SGDLS and CDR2 YYNGEE. V lost 2 bases, J lost 5 bases, and 6 bases lay in between. The CDR3 runs 12 residues. Here the CDR3 reads CASSVSEDTQYF. Here the CDR3 DNA reads TGTGCCAGCAGCGTCAGTGAAGATACGCAGTATTTT.

The CDR3 sequence is CASSQGGVRQPQHF. As DNA, the CDR3 is TGTGCCAGCAGCCAGGGGGGGGTCCGTCAGCCCCAGCATTTT. The gene calls are TRBV7-9 and TRBJ1-5; 7 positions agree with TRBD1. The CDR3 contains 14 residues. In germline, CDR1 is SEHNR, CDR2 FQNEAQ (reference sequence). V gave up 5 bases and J gave up 6 bases; unmatched junction bases: 7.